The 27 T cell receptor beta chains in this list originate from one sample, sequenced in a study of identical twins. TCRdb itself ran the 5' RACE reads through MiXCR, one entry per CDR3 protein. This table has about 390,000 distinct CDR3 sequences, 7% to 9.5% appearing once. Sequencing input: naive T cells sorted from blood. The receptors were gathered from a woman aged 45-65 years in good health.

In its sample, this clonotype was seen many times. J is TRBJ2-3 and V is TRBV10-1, with 11 bases identical to TRBD2. The germline gives CDR1 WNHNN, CDR2 SYGVQD (reference sequence). The V and J ends lost 10 bases and 3 bases, in that order; junction bases with no gene match: 9. The CDR3 has 15 amino acids. The CDR3 is CATSPTSGMTDTQYF. DNA of the CDR3: TGCGCCACCTCACCGACTAGCGGGATGACAGATACGCAGTATTTT.

The chain is built from TRBV5-1 and TRBJ2-5; D tentatively fits TRBD1 or TRBD2 (6 bases each). The V end was cut by 4 bases, the J end by 4 bases, with 17 bases between. Germline assignment: CDR1 SGHRS and CDR2 YFSETQ. The CDR3 sequence is 15 residues long. For the CDR3, the DNA is TGCGCCAGCAGCGCCGCCCTCGGGGGCCGAGAGACCCAGTACTTC. Translating gives CASSAALGGRETQYF.

The table lists this clonotype with many counts. The CDR3 coding sequence is TGTGCCAGCAGCTTGGGAGCGGGGAAGCCCCTGTGGGAGCAGTACTTC. Protein: CASSLGAGKPLWEQYF. The chain has TRBV5-4 and TRBJ2-7; 7 positions match TRBD2. Germline V lookup: CDR1 SGHNT, CDR2 YYREEE (reference sequence). The CDR3 runs to 16 residues. V lost 0 bases and J lost 7; bases outside the gene matches: 13.

A single count supports this clonotype. A clone one base away is much larger, so this may be a read error. The V and J genes are TRBV5-1 and TRBJ2-1, with D unclear. The CDR3 has 15 amino acids. With 1 base removed from V and 6 bases from J, the gap between germline ends came to 14 bases. From germline, CDR1 is SGHRS and CDR2 YFSETQ. The CDR3 DNA reads as TGCGCCAGCAGCTTGTCTATCCTGGGTTTCAATGAGCAGTTCTTC. It is translated as CASSLSILGFNEQFF.

This clonotype was recorded at least ten times. The rearrangement uses TRBV5-1 and TRBJ1-1, with a weak D call TRBD1 (5 bases). Trimming removed 3 bases from V and 1 base from J, with 10 bases in between. Germline CDR1 and CDR2: SGHRS and YFSETQ. The CDR3 spans 14 residues. The CDR3, as DNA: TGCGCCAGCAGCTCGGGACCGAAGAACACTGAAGCTTTCTTT. Residues: CASSSGPKNTEAFF. Together with reference TRBV5-1 and TRBJ1-1, the CDR3 gives the full variable domain: KAGVTQTPRYLIKTRGQQVTLSCSPISGHRSVSWYQQTPGQGLQFLFEYFSETQRNKGNFPGRFSGRQFSNSRSEMNVSTLELGDSALYLCASSSGPKNTEAFFGQGTRLTVV.

This clonotype was counted a few times. The V gene is TRBV5-1, the J gene TRBJ1-1; D remains unclear. The V end was cut by 2 bases, the J end by 7 bases, with 9 bases between. The CDR3 loop spans 12 amino acids. The germline gives CDR1 SGHRS, CDR2 YFSETQ. CDR3 amino acids: CASSFPSDEAFF. The DNA for the CDR3 is TGCGCCAGCAGCTTCCCTTCGGATGAAGCTTTCTTT.

This clonotype was found many times. The V gene is TRBV5-1, the J gene TRBJ2-1; 7 nucleotides match TRBD2. Germline-derived CDR1 and CDR2 are SGHRS and YFSETQ. This CDR3 has 14 amino acids. Losses at the gene ends were 4 bases for V and 4 bases for J; bases not matched to a gene: 5. CDR3 DNA sequence: TGCGCCAGCAGCCCGACTAGCACATACAATGAGCAGTTCTTC. This gives the protein CASSPTSTYNEQFF.

This clonotype turned up a few times. In DNA form, the CDR3 reads TGTGCCAGCAGTTTCGGCGGATCGATCTACGAGCAGTACTTC. Protein: CASSFGGSIYEQYF. The chain links TRBV12-3 or TRBV12-4 to TRBJ2-7; no definite D call. Trimming shortened V by 3 bases and J by 3 bases, and 12 bases separated the two germline ends. CDR3 size: 14 residues.

This clonotype came up a few times. V is TRBV20-1 and J is TRBJ2-2; 11 bases align to TRBD1. The CDR3 contains 14 residues. The V gene's germline CDR1 is DFQATT and CDR2 SNEGSKA (reference sequence). V shed 5 bases, J shed 7 bases, and the junction held 6 bases outside the gene matches. The CDR3 nucleotides are TGCAGTGCTTTCGGACAGGGGGCCAGCGGGGAGCTGTTTTTT. It codes for CSAFGQGASGELFF.

The chain employs TRBV7-2 and TRBJ1-2; D is uncertain. V was shortened by 1 base and J by 8 bases, with 14 bases between the two germline ends. Germline V gene sequence: CDR1 SGHTA, CDR2 FQGNSA. The CDR3 is 14 amino acids. Here the CDR3 DNA reads TGTGCCAGCAGCTTAGTCGGCGCGGCCGGAGGCTACACCTTC. Protein product: CASSLVGAAGGYTF.

This CDR3 reads CASSSTSLRETQYF. CDR3 nucleotide sequence: TGTGCCAGCAGCTCCACTAGTTTACGTGAGACCCAGTACTTC. V is TRBV12-3 or TRBV12-4 and J is TRBJ2-5; D possibly corresponds to TRBD2 (5 bases). V was shortened by 6 bases and J by 5 bases, with 16 bases between the two germline ends. The CDR3 totals 14 residues.

In DNA, the CDR3 is TGTGCCAGCAGCCAAGAGACAGCCTTCGAGCAGTACTTC. Protein sequence: CASSQETAFEQYF. The J gene is TRBJ2-7, the V gene TRBV3-1; possible D gene TRBD1, 5 bases. The CDR3 is 13 amino acids. V shed 0 bases and J shed 6 bases, with 9 bases lying between them. The germline gives CDR1 LGHDT, CDR2 YNNKEL (reference sequence).

This clonotype was observed at least ten times. CDR3 DNA sequence: TGCAGTGCTAGCAACAAGGGCTACACCTTC. It translates to CSASNKGYTF. The V and J genes are TRBV20-1 and TRBJ1-2, with D unclear. The germline gives CDR1 DFQATT, CDR2 SNEGSKA (reference sequence). CDR3 length equals 10 residues. V was clipped by 3 bases and J by 8 bases, with 7 bases between them.

This clonotype was seen ten or more times. V usage is TRBV20-1 and J usage is TRBJ1-1; D is uncertain. CDR3 size: 13 residues. The V gene's germline CDR1 is DFQATT and CDR2 SNEGSKA (reference sequence). The V and J ends lost 4 bases and 1 base respectively, with 10 bases between them. In nucleotides, the CDR3 is TGCAGTGCTAAGGGAAAGACGAACACTGAAGCTTTCTTT. Its translation: CSAKGKTNTEAFF.

This clonotype was detected many times. The genes are TRBV5-1 and TRBJ1-1; D gene ambiguous. V lost 0 bases and J 3 bases, leaving 15 bases between the germline ends. CDR1 is SGHRS and CDR2 is YFSETQ in the germline V gene. The CDR3 sequence is 16 residues long. DNA for the CDR3: TGCGCCAGCAGCTTGGAGCTCCGGGTTGAGGACACTGAAGCTTTCTTT. Its translation: CASSLELRVEDTEAFF.

This clonotype has a handful of counts. CDR3 loop: CASSQDREGGYEQYF. The CDR3 nucleotides are TGTGCCAGCAGCCAAGATAGGGAGGGTGGCTACGAGCAGTACTTC. The chain joins TRBV4-2 to TRBJ2-7; 7 nucleotides align to TRBD2. CDR1 and CDR2 (germline): LGHNA, YNFKEQ. V shed 0 bases and J 3 bases; nucleotides not matched to a gene: 5. The CDR3 runs to 15 residues.

This clonotype came up a few times. The chain joins TRBV19 to TRBJ2-1; TRBD1 aligns across 9 bases. The ends lost 0 bases at V and 0 bases at J; junction bases unmatched: 9. From germline, CDR1 is LNHDA and CDR2 SQIVND (reference sequence). The CDR3 runs 19 residues. CDR3 in DNA: TGTGCCAGTAGTATAGATCTGTTTAGGGACAGGGCCTCCTACAATGAGCAGTTCTTC. Translation gives CASSIDLFRDRASYNEQFF.

There are many counts of this clonotype. The rearrangement links TRBV20-1 to TRBJ1-1; D gene unclear. The CDR3 loop spans 15 amino acids. Germline CDR1 DFQATT, CDR2 SNEGSKA (reference sequence). The V end was cut by 0 bases, the J end by 5 bases, with 16 bases between. CDR3 coding DNA: TGCAGTGCTAGAGACTCGGACCGGGATTGGACTGAAGCTTTCTTT. Residues: CSARDSDRDWTEAFF.

The gene calls are TRBV24-1 and TRBJ2-1, with TRBD1 matching over 10 bases. This CDR3 is 16 amino acids long. Germline V gene data show CDR1 as KGHDR and CDR2 as SFDVKD. With 9 bases clipped from V and 8 bases from J, the junction kept 15 bases outside the gene matches. The CDR3 bases are TGTGCCACCGGCCGTCAGACAGGGGGCATCATACATGAGCAGTTCTTC. Encoded protein: CATGRQTGGIIHEQFF.

The J gene is TRBJ1-1, the V gene TRBV12-3 or TRBV12-4; D gene ambiguous. CDR3 size: 14 residues. The V end was cut by 4 bases, the J end by 4 bases, with 13 bases between. The CDR3 DNA reads TGTGCCAGCAGTTCCGAGACCCGGGCCACTGAAGCTTTCTTT. Translating gives CASSSETRATEAFF.

The chain employs TRBV11-2 and TRBJ2-7; 8 nucleotides match TRBD1. Trimming took 3 bases from V and 6 from J; bases not matched to a gene: 10. Per germline, CDR1 SGHAT and CDR2 FQNNGV. The CDR3 is 15 residues long. CDR3 region: CASSFGAGTGIEQYF. The CDR3 DNA follows: TGTGCCAGCAGCTTTGGGGCCGGGACAGGCATCGAGCAGTACTTC.

This clonotype was found a few times. The chain combines TRBV20-1 with TRBJ2-4, with a tentative D call TRBD1 (5 bases). CDR3 length: 15 amino acids. Per germline, CDR1 DFQATT and CDR2 SNEGSKA (reference sequence). Trimming left V 0 bases short and J 0 bases short, with 9 bases between. Here the CDR3 DNA reads TGCAGTGCTAGAGACGAGACAGAAGCCAAAAACATTCAGTACTTC. This translates into CSARDETEAKNIQYF.

The sample holds a few counts of this clonotype. This sequence joins TRBV12-3 or TRBV12-4 and TRBJ2-1; 12 bases line up with TRBD2. This CDR3 region has 19 residues. Unmatched junction bases numbered 21, after V lost 9 bases and J lost 6 bases. The DNA of the CDR3 is TGTGCCAGTCTAAGGGGGGGGCGGGTGCTAGCGGGAGGGCGCAATGAGCAGTTCTTC. Translated: CASLRGGRVLAGGRNEQFF.

CDR3 residues: CASSRQGDAKNIQYF. The DNA of the CDR3 is TGCGCCAGCAGCCGGCAGGGGGATGCCAAAAACATTCAGTACTTC. The rearrangement joins TRBV4-1 to TRBJ2-4; 7 bases match TRBD1. Germline V CDR1 and CDR2: MGHRA, YSYEKL. The V segment lost 4 bases and the J segment 1 base; nucleotides outside the gene matches: 4. CDR3 length equals 15 residues.

This clonotype was picked up many times. The J gene is TRBJ2-3, the V gene TRBV29-1; tentatively, D is TRBD1 or TRBD2 (5 bases each). This CDR3 has 14 amino acids. Looked up from germline, CDR1 is SQVTM and CDR2 is ANQGSEA. V shed 2 bases and J shed 2 bases, with 11 bases lying between them. As DNA, the CDR3 is TGCAGCGTTGAAATGGGGGTCACCACAGATACGCAGTATTTT. Amino acid sequence: CSVEMGVTTDTQYF.

This clonotype was observed once. J is TRBJ2-1 and V is TRBV7-9; 9 bases map to TRBD2. V trimming: 5 bases; J trimming: 5 bases; junction bases outside the gene matches: 10. CDR1 is SEHNR, CDR2 FQNEAQ, per germline (reference sequence). The length of the CDR3 is 16 residues. The CDR3 DNA follows: TGTGCCAGCAGCAGTAGCGGGAGCGGTTGGGACAATGAGCAGTTCTTC. Amino acids: CASSSSGSGWDNEQFF.

J is TRBJ2-3 and V is TRBV12-3 or TRBV12-4; the D gene is possibly TRBD2 (7 bases). The CDR3 covers 13 residues. The germline V and J ends were trimmed by 7 bases and 2 bases, with 10 bases remaining between them. CDR3 loop: CASTGGHTDTQYF. The CDR3 DNA follows: TGTGCCAGCACGGGGGGCCACACAGATACGCAGTATTTT.